This note documents a single T cell receptor (beta chain) sequence. What it binds is not known. The CDR3 extends over 17 amino acids. The V gene lost 0 bases and the J gene lost 2 bases, with 17 bases spanning the gap. Germline V lookup: CDR1 SGHNT, CDR2 YYREEE (reference sequence). The data were taken from a study of regulatory T cells in long-lasting Graves disease. Study summary: More than 5 years of antithyroid drugs with positive TSH receptor antibodies defined persistent Graves' disease.

Overall study results and limits: The sample size was small, and this may have reduced accuracy. Thyroid tissue was not sampled; only peripheral blood was.

Time point denoted: persistent/refractory GD, antithyroid drugs over 5 years with positive TRAb. Preparation of the TCR library used RNA extracted from PBMCs. Graves' disease was diagnosed by American Thyroid Association guidelines. Both iRepertoire HTBI primers and Arm-PCR of CDR3 regions were used to build the TCR beta libraries. TCRdb used MiXCR to reprocess the multiplex PCR reads, holding one entry per CDR3 protein. Of 500,000 to 700,000 distinct CDR3 sequences in the sample, around 30% were seen once. This chain uses TRBV5-4 with TRBJ2-5; D perhaps matches TRBD2 (6 bases). The receptor's source is a female donor with Graves disease. The sequencing used peripheral blood mononuclear cells (PBMCs), collected when the disease was refractory, from a patient treated with antithyroid drugs. Written as DNA, the CDR3 is TGTGCCAGCAGCTTGGCCTTGCGGGGCCCATCTCAAGAGACCCAGTACTTC. It translates to CASSLALRGPSQETQYF.